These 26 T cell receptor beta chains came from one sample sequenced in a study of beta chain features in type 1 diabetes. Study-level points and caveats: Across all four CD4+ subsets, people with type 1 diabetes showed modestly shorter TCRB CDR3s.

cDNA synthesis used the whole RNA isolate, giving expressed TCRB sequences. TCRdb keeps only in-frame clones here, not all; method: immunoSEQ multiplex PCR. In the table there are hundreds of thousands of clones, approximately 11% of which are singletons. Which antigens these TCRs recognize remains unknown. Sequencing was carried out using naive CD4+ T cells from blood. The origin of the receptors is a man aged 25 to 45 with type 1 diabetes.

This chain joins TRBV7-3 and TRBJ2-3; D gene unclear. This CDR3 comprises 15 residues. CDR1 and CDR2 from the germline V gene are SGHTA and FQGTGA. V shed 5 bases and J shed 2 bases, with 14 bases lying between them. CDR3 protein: CASSDNRWNTDTQYF. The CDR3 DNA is TGTGCCAGCAGCGACAACCGCTGGAACACAGATACGCAGTATTTT. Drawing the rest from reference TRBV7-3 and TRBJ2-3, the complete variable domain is GAGVSQTPSNKVTEKGKYVELRCDPISGHTALYWYRQSLGQGPEFLIYFQGTGAADDSGLPNDRFFAVRPEGSVSTLKIQRTERGDSAVYLCASSDNRWNTDTQYFGPGTRLTVL.

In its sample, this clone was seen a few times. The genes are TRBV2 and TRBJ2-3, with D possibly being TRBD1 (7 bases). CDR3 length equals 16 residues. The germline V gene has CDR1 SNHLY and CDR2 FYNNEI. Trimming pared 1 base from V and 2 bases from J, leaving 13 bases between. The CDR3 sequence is CASSEERGTATDTQYF. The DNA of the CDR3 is TGTGCCAGCAGTGAAGAACGGGGGACAGCCACAGATACGCAGTATTTT.

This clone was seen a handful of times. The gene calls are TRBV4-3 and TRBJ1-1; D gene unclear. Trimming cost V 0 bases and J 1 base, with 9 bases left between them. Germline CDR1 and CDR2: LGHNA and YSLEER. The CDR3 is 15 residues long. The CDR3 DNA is TGCGCCAGCAGCCAAGATCGGGTGGAGAACACTGAAGCTTTCTTT. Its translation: CASSQDRVENTEAFF.

CDR3 nucleotides: TGCGCCAGCAGTCAATCGGTTTCGGGGGGAACCTACGAGCAGTACTTC. Translated, it gives CASSQSVSGGTYEQYF. The chain has TRBV23-1 and TRBJ2-7, with 7 bases matching TRBD2. TRBV23-1 is an ORF; its function is uncertain. CDR3 length: 16 residues. With 0 bases clipped from V and 2 bases from J, the junction kept 7 bases outside the gene matches.

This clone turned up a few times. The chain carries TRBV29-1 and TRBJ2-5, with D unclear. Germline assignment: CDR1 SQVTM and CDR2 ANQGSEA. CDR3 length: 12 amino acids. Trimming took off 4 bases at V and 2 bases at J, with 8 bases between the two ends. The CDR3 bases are TGCAGCGTTGCGCAGACTCAAGAGACCCAGTACTTC. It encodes CSVAQTQETQYF.

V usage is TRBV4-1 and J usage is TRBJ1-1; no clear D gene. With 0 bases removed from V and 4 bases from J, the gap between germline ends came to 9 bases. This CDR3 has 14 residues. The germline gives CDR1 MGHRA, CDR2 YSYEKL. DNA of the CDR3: TGCGCCAGCAGCCAAGATATTTTCGGCACTGAAGCTTTCTTT. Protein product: CASSQDIFGTEAFF.

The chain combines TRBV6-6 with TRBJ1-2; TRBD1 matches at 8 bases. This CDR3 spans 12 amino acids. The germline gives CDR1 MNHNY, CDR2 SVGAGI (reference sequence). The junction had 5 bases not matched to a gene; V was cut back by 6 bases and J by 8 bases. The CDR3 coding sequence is TGTGCCAGCAGCATAGACAGGGGAGGCTACACCTTC. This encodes CASSIDRGGYTF.

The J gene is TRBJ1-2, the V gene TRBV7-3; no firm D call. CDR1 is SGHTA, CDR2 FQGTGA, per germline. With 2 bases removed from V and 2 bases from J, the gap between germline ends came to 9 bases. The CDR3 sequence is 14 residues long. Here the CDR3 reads CASSLGPENYGYTF. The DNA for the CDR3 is TGTGCCAGCAGCTTAGGGCCCGAGAACTATGGCTACACCTTC.

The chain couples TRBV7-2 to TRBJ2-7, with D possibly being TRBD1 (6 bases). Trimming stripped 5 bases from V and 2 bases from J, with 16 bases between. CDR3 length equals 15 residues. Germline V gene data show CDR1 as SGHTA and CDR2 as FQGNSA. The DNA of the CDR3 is TGTGCCAGCAGCCCGAGTAGGGGGTCTACCTACGAGCAGTACTTC. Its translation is CASSPSRGSTYEQYF.

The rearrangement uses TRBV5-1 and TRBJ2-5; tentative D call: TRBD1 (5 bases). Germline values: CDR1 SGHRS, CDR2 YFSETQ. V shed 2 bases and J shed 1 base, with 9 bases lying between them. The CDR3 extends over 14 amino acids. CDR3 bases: TGCGCCAGCAGCTTCGCAGGGCCCCAAGAGACCCAGTACTTC. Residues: CASSFAGPQETQYF.

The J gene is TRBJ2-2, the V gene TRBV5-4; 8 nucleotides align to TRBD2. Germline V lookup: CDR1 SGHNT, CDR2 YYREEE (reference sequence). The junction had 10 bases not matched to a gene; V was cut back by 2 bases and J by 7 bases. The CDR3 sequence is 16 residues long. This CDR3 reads CASSFRASGSHGELFF. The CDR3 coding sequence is TGTGCCAGCAGCTTCCGCGCTAGCGGGTCCCACGGGGAGCTGTTTTTT. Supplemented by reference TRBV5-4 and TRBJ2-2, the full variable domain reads ETGVTQSPTHLIKTRGQQVTLRCSSQSGHNTVSWYQQALGQGPQFIFQYYREEENGRGNFPPRFSGLQFPNYSSELNVNALELDDSALYLCASSFRASGSHGELFFGEGSRLTVL.

The CDR3, as DNA: TGTGCCAGCAGCCGTGGGACAGGAGAGACCCAGTACTTC. It yields the protein CASSRGTGETQYF. The chain links TRBV7-6 to TRBJ2-5; 8 nucleotides agree with TRBD1. With 5 bases clipped from V and 4 bases from J, the junction kept 3 bases outside the gene matches. Germline V gene data show CDR1 as SGHVS and CDR2 as FNYEAQ. There are 13 residues in the CDR3.

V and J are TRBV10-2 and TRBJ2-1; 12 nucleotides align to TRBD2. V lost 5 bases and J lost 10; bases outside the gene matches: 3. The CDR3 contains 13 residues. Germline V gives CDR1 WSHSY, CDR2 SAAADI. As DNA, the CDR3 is TGCGCCAGCAGTCCACTAGCGGGGGGAGAGCAGTTCTTC. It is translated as CASSPLAGGEQFF.

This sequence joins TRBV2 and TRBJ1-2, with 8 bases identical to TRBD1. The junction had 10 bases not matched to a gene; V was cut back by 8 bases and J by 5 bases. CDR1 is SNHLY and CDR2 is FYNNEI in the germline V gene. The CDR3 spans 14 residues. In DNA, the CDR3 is TGTGCCAGCCATCCGGACAGGGCGTCATATGGCTACACCTTC. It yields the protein CASHPDRASYGYTF.

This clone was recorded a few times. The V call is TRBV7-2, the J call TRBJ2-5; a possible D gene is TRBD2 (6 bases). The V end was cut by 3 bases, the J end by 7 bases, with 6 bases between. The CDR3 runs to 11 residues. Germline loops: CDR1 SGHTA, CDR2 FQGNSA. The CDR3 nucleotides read TGTGCCAGCAGCTTGGGGGGGACCCAGTACTTC. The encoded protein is CASSLGGTQYF. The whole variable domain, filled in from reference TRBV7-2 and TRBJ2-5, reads GAGVSQSPSNKVTEKGKDVELRCDPISGHTALYWYRQSLGQGLEFLIYFQGNSAPDKSGLPSDRFSAERTGGSVSTLTIQRTQQEDSAVYLCASSLGGTQYFGPGTRLLVL.

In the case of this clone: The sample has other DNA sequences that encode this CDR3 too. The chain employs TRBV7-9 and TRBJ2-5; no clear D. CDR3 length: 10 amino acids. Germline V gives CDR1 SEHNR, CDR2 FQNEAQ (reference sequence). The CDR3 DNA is TGTGCGTCGAGAGGCGAGACCCAGTACTTC. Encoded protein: CASRGETQYF.

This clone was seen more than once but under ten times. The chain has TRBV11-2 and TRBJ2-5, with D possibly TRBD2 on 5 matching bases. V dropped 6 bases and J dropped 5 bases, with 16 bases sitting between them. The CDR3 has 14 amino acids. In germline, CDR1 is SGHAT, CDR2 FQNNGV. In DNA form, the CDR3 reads TGTGCCAGCAGTCTTGGGCTAGCTAGTGAGACCCAGTACTTC. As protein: CASSLGLASETQYF.

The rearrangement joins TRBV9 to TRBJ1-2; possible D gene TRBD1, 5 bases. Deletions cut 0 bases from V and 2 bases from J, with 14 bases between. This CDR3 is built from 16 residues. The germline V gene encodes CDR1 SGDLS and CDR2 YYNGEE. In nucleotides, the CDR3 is TGTGCCAGCAGCGTAGGGCCGGACACGAAGAACTATGGCTACACCTTC. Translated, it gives CASSVGPDTKNYGYTF.

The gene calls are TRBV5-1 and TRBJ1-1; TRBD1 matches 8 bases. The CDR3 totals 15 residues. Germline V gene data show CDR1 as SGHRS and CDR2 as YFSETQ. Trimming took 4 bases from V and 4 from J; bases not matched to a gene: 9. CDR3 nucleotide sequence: TGCGCCAGCAGCCCAGGACAGGGAGGGATCACTGAAGCTTTCTTT. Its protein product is CASSPGQGGITEAFF.

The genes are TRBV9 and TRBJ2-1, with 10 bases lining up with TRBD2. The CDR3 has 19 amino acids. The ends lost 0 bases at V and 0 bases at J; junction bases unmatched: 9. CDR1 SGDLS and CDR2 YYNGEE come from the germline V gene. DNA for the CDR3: TGTGCCAGCAGCGTAGAAGGGCTAGCGGGGGCCTTCTCCTACAATGAGCAGTTCTTC. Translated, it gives CASSVEGLAGAFSYNEQFF.

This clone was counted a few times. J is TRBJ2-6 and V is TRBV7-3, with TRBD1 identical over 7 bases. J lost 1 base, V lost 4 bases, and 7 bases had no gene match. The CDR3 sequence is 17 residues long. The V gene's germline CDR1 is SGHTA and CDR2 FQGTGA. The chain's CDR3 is CASSYTGTASGANVLTF. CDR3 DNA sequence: TGTGCCAGCAGCTACACCGGGACAGCGTCTGGGGCCAACGTCCTGACTTTC.

The chain's CDR3 is CASSQTLTGQETQYF. DNA for the CDR3: TGCGCCAGCAGCCAAACCCTGACGGGGCAAGAGACCCAGTACTTC. V usage is TRBV5-1 and J usage is TRBJ2-5; weak D call: TRBD2 (5 bases). The V gene lost 4 bases and the J gene lost 2 bases, with 15 bases spanning the gap. CDR1 and CDR2 from the germline V gene are SGHRS and YFSETQ. This CDR3 is 15 amino acids long.

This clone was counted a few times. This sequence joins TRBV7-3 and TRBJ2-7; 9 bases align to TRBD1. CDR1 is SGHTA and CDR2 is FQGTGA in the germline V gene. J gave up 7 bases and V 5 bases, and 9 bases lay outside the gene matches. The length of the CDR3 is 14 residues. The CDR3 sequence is CASSPSRDREEQYF. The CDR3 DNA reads TGTGCCAGCAGCCCGTCCCGGGACAGGGAAGAGCAGTACTTC. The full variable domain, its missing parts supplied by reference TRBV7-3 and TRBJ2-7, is GAGVSQTPSNKVTEKGKYVELRCDPISGHTALYWYRQSLGQGPEFLIYFQGTGAADDSGLPNDRFFAVRPEGSVSTLKIQRTERGDSAVYLCASSPSRDREEQYFGPGTRLTVT.

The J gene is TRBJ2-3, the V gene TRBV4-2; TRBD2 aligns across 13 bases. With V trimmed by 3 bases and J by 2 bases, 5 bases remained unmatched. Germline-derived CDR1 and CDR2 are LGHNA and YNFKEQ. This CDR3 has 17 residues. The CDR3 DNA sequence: TGTGCCAGCAGCCAGAGGGGACTAGCGGGGAACACAGATACGCAGTATTTT. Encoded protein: CASSQRGLAGNTDTQYF.

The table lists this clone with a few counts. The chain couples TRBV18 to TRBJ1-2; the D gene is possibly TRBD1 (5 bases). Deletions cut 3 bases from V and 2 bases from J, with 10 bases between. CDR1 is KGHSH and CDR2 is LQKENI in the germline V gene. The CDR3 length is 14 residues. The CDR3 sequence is CASSPLDTNYGYTF. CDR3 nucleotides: TGTGCCAGCTCACCGTTGGACACAAACTATGGCTACACCTTC. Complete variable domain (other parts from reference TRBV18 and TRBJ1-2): NAGVMQNPRHLVRRRGQEARLRCSPMKGHSHVYWYRQLPEEGLKFMVYLQKENIIDESGMPKERFSAEFPKEGPSILRIQQVVRGDSAAYFCASSPLDTNYGYTFGSGTRLTVV.

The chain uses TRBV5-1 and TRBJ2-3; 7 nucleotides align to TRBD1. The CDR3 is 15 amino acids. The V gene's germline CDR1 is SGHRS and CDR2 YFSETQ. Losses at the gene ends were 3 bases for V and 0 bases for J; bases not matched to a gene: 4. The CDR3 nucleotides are TGCGCCAGCAGCTCGGGACAGTGGAGCACAGATACGCAGTATTTT. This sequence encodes CASSSGQWSTDTQYF.